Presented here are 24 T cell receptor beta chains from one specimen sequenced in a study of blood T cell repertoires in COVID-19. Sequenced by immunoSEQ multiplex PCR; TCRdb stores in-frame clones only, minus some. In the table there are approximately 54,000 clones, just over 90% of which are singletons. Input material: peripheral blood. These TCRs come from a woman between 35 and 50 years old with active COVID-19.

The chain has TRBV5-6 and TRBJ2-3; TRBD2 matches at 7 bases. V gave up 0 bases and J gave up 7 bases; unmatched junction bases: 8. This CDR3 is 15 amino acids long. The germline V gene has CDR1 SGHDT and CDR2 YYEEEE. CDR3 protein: CASSLETGLGNTQYF. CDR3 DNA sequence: TGTGCCAGCAGCTTGGAAACCGGACTAGGGAATACGCAGTATTTT.

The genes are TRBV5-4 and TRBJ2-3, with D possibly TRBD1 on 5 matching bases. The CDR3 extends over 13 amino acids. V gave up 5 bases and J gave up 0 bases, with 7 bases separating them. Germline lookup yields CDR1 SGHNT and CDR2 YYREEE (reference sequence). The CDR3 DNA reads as TGTGCCAGCAGGGGGCTCAGCACAGATACGCAGTATTTT. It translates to CASRGLSTDTQYF.

The CDR3 sequence is CASSRFQGAGDTEAFF. DNA for the CDR3: TGTGCCAGCAGCCGGTTTCAGGGGGCGGGGGACACTGAAGCTTTCTTT. The chain combines TRBV3-1 (or the pseudogene TRBV3-2) with TRBJ1-1; TRBD1 aligns across 8 bases. This CDR3 region has 16 residues. CDR1 is LGHDT, CDR2 YNNKEL, per germline (reference sequence). The trim removed 4 bases at V and 3 bases at J, leaving 10 bases unmatched.

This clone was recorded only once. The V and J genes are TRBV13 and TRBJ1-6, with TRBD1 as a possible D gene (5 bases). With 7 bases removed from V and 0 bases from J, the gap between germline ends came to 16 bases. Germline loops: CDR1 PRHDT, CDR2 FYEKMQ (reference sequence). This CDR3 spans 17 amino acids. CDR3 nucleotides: TGTGCCAGCACCAATAGGAGGGGCAGCTCCTATAATTCACCCCTCCACTTT. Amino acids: CASTNRRGSSYNSPLHF.

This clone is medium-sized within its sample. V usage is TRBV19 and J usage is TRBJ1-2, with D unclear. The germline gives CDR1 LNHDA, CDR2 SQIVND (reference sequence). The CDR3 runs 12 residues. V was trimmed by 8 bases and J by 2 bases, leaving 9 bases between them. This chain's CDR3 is CASHYRNYGYTF. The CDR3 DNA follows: TGTGCCAGTCATTATCGGAACTATGGCTACACCTTC.

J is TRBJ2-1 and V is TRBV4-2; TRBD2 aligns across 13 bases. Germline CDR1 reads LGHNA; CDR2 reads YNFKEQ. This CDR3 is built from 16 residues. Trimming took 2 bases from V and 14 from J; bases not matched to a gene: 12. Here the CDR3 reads CASSQPGTSGVGEEFF. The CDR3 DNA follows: TGTGCCAGCAGCCAACCAGGGACTAGCGGGGTTGGAGAGGAGTTCTTC.

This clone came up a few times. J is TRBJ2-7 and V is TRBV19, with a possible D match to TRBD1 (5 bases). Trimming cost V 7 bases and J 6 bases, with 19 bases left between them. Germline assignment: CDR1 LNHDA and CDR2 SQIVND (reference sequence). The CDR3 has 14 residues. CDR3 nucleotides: TGTGCCAGTAAGAAGGGGCTCATGGAGTCCGAGCAGTACTTC. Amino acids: CASKKGLMESEQYF.

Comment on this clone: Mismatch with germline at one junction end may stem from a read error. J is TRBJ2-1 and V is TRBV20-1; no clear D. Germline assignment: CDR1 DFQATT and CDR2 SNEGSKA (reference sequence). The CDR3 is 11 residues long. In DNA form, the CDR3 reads TGCAGTGCTAGCTGGCCCAATCAGCAGTTCTTC. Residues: CSASWPNQQFF.

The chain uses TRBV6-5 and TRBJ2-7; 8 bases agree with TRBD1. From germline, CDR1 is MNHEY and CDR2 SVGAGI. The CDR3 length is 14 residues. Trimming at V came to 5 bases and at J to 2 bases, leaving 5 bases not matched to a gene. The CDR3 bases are TGTGCCAGCAGTCGACAGGGGCTAACCTACGAGCAGTACTTC. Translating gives CASSRQGLTYEQYF.

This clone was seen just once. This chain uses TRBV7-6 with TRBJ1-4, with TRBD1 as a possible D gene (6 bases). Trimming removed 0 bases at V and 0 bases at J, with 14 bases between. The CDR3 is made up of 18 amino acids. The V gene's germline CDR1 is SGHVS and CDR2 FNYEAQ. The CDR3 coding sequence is TGTGCCAGCAGCTTAGCGAGTCTTGGACAGCCAACTAATGAAAAACTGTTTTTT. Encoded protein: CASSLASLGQPTNEKLFF.

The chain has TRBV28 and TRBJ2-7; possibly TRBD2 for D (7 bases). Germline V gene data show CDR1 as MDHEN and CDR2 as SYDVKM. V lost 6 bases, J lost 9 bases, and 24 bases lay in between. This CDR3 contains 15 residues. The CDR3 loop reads CASSSLRGGAGRQYF. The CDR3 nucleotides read TGTGCCAGCAGCTCCTTAAGGGGGGGGGCCGGGCGGCAGTACTTC.

This CDR3 reads CASSSDRHNEKLFF. The CDR3 bases are TGTGCCAGCAGTTCAGACAGACATAATGAAAAACTGTTTTTT. The chain links TRBV25-1 to TRBJ1-4; D possibly corresponds to TRBD1 (5 bases). The CDR3 length is 14 residues. V dropped 5 bases and J dropped 4 bases, with 11 bases sitting between them. Per the germline V gene, CDR1 is MGHDK and CDR2 is SYGVNS.

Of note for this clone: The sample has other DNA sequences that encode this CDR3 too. The CDR3 protein is CASSNPGTSDYNGELFF. CDR3 coding DNA: TGTGCCAGCAGCAACCCCGGGACTAGCGATTATAACGGGGAGCTGTTTTTT. The chain is built from TRBV4-2 and TRBJ2-2; 10 nucleotides agree with TRBD2. Germline V gene lookup returns CDR1 LGHNA and CDR2 YNFKEQ. Trimming cost V 5 bases and J 7 bases; bases outside gene matches: 13. The CDR3 is 17 amino acids.

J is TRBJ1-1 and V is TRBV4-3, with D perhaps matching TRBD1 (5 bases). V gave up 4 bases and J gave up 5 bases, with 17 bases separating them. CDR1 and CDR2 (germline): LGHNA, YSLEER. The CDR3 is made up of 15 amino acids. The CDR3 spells CASSRDVMGGTEAFF. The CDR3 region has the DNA TGCGCCAGCAGCCGAGATGTTATGGGGGGGACTGAAGCTTTCTTT.

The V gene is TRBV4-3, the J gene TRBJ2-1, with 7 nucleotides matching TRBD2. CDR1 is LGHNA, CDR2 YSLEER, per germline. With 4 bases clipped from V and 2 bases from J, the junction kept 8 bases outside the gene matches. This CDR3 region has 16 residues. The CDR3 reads CASSRRSLAAYNEQFF. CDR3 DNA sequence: TGCGCCAGCAGCCGACGGAGTCTAGCGGCCTACAATGAGCAGTTCTTC.

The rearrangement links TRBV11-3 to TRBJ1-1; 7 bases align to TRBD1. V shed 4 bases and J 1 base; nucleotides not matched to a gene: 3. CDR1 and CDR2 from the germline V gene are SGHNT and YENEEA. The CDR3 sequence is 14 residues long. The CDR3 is CASSSGQENTEAFF. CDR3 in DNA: TGTGCCAGCAGCTCCGGACAGGAGAACACTGAAGCTTTCTTT.

The CDR3 is CASSPGTGDEKLFF. CDR3 DNA sequence: TGTGCCAGCAGCCCGGGGACAGGGGATGAAAAACTGTTTTTT. This chain joins TRBV5-4 and TRBJ1-4; 10 bases are shared with TRBD1. The V gene end was trimmed by 4 bases and the J gene end by 6 bases; junction bases not matched to a gene: 3. Germline V gives CDR1 SGHNT, CDR2 YYREEE (reference sequence). The CDR3 consists of 14 residues.

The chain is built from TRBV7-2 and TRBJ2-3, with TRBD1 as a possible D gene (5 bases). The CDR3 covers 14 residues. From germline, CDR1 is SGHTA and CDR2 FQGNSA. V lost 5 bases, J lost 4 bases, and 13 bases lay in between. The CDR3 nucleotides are TGTGCCAGCAGCCCGGACAATCTTGCAGATACGCAGTATTTT. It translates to CASSPDNLADTQYF.

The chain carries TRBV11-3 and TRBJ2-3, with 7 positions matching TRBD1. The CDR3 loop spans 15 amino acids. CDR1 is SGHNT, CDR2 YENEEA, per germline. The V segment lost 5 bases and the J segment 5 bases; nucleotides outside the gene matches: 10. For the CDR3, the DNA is TGTGCCAGCAGCAGACGGACAGGCTTGGGAGATACGCAGTATTTT. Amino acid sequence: CASSRRTGLGDTQYF.

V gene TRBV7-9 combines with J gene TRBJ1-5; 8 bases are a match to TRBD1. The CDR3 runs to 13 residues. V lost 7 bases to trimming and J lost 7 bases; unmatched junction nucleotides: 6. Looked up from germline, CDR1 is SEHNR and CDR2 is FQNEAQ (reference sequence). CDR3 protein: CASTAGGSQPQHF. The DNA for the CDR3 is TGTGCCAGCACGGCAGGGGGCAGCCAGCCCCAGCATTTT.

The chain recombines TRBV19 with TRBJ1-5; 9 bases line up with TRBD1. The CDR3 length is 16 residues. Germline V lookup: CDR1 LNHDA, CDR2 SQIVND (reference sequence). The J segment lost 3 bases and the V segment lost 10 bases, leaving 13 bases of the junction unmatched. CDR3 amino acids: CATKTGGLGFNQPQHF. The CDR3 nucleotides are TGTGCCACCAAGACAGGGGGGCTTGGATTCAATCAGCCCCAGCATTTT.

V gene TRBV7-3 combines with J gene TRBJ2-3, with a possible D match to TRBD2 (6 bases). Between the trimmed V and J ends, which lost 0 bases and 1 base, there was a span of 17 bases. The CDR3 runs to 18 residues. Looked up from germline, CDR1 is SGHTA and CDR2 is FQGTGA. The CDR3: CASSLTRGLREGTDTQYF. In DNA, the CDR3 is TGTGCCAGCAGCTTAACCCGCGGACTACGTGAAGGCACAGATACGCAGTATTTT.

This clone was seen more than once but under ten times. Here the CDR3 reads CASSDLGGEYF. The CDR3 nucleotides are TGTGCCAGCAGTGATCTTGGGGGGGAGTACTTC. The chain uses TRBV2 and TRBJ2-4; 7 positions match TRBD2. The ends lost 3 bases at V and 14 bases at J; junction bases unmatched: 4. This CDR3 region has 11 residues. The germline V gene encodes CDR1 SNHLY and CDR2 FYNNEI.

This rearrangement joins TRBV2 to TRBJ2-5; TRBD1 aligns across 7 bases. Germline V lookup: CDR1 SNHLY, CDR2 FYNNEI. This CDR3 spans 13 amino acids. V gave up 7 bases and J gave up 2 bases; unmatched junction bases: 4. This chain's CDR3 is CASTQTGQETQYF. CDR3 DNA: TGTGCCAGCACTCAGACAGGGCAAGAGACCCAGTACTTC.